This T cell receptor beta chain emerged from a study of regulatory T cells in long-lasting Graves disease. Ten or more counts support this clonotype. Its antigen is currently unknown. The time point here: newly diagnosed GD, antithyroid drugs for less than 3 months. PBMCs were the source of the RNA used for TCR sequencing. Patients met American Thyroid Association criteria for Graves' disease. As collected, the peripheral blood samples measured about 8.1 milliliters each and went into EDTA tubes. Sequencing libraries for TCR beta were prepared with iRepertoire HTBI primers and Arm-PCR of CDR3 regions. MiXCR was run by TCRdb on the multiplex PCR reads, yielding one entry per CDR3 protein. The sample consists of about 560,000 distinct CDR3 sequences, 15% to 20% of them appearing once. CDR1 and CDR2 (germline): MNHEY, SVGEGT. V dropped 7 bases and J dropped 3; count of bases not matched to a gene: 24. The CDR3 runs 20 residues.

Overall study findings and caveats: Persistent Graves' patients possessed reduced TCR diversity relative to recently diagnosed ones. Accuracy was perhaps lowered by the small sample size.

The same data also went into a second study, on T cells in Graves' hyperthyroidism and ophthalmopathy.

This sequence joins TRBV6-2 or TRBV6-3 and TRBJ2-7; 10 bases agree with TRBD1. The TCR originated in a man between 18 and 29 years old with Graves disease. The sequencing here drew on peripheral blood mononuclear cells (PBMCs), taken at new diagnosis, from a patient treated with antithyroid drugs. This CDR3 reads CASTTGTGVSSRDTNYEQYF. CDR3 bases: TGTGCCAGCACCACCGGGACAGGGGTATCCTCAAGGGACACCAACTACGAGCAGTACTTC.